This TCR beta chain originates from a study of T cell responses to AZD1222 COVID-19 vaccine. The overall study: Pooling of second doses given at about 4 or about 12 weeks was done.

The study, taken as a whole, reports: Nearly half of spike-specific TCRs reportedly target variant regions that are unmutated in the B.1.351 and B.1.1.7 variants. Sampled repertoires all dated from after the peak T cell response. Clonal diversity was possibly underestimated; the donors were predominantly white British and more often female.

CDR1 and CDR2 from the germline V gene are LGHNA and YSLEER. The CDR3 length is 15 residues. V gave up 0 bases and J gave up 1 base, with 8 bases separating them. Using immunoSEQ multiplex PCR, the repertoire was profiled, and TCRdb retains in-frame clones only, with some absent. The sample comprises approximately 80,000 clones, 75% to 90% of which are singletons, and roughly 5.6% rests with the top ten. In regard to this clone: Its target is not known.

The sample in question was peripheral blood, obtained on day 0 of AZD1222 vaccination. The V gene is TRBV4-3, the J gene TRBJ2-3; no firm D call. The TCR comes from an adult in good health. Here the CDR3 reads CASSQEGHGTDTQYF. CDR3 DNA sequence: TGCGCCAGCAGCCAAGAGGGCCATGGCACAGATACGCAGTATTTT.